What follows describes a single TCR beta chain. V was pared by 3 bases and J by 8 bases, with 28 bases between. There are 18 residues in the CDR3. CDR1 LNHDA and CDR2 SQIVND come from the germline V gene (reference sequence). This sample was included in a study of blood T cell repertoires in COVID-19. Turning to the study itself: Researchers got acute and convalescent COVID-19 samples from the United States, Italy and Spain. T cells, B-cell-depleted T cells, or PBMCs provided the cDNA or gDNA that served as material.

Produced via immunoSEQ multiplex PCR; TCRdb's table is partial and in-frame only. Found here are a few hundred thousand clones, roughly nine tenths of them singletons; the top ten hold more than 1%. The clonotype originates from a woman aged 25-40 years who had recovered from COVID-19. Sequenced: PBMCs or T cells enriched from blood (not recorded which). V gene TRBV19 combines with J gene TRBJ1-2, with D tentatively TRBD1 (5 bases). Here the CDR3 reads CASSIVGTWGSRWDGYTF. CDR3 bases: TGTGCCAGTAGTATTGTCGGGACTTGGGGATCCCGGTGGGACGGCTACACCTTC. The whole variable domain, remainder taken from reference TRBV19 and TRBJ1-2, is DGGITQSPKYLFRKEGQNVTLSCEQNLNHDAMYWYRQDPGQGLRLIYYSQIVNDFQKGDIAEGYSVSREKKESFPLTVTSAQKNPTAFYLCASSIVGTWGSRWDGYTFGSGTRLTVV.